There are a few counts of the clone carrying this T cell receptor beta chain. Its cognate antigen is unknown. V was trimmed by 6 bases and J by 6 bases, leaving 14 bases between them. CDR1 and CDR2 (germline): MNHEY, SVGAGI. This CDR3 contains 13 residues. The data belong to a study of T cell repertoires in cytomegalovirus infection. In the study overall: Recently identified HLA-C-restricted CMV epitopes and well-studied HLA-B-restricted CMV epitopes were used by the study. Matching HLA type, along with CMV infection, was indicated by public TCR beta signatures. Study-wide points: CMV carriers having the relevant HLA were flagged by cumulative public TCR beta family frequency. In two of eight donors, the top clonotype was HLA-C-restricted CMV-specific.

TCRdb reanalysed the reads using MiXCR and keeps one entry per CDR3 protein. Here the sample spans 95,000 to 120,000 distinct CDR3 sequences, about 30% being singletons. The sample consisted of CD8+ T cells from cultured PBMCs, taken from culture after CMV antigen stimulation. The V and J genes are TRBV6-5 and TRBJ1-1; D is possibly TRBD1 (5 bases). The source is a human donor in good health (CMV status not recorded). Some clones in this sample may be carry-over from other donors' samples. The CDR3 DNA sequence: TGTGCCAGCAGCAGCGGGGGAGCGGCTGAAGCTTTCTTT. Translating gives CASSSGGAAEAFF.